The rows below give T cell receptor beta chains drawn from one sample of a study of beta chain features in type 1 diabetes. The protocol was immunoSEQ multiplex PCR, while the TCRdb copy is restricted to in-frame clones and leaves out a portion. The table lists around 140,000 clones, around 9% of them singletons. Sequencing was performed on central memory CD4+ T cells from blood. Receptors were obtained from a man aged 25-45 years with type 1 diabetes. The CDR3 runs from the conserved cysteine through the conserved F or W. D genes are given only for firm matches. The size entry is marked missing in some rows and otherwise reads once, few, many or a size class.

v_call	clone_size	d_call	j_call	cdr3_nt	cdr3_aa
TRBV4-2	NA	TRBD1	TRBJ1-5	TGTGCCAGCAGCCAATCCCAGGGGGGTCAGCCCCAGCATTTT	CASSQSQGGQPQHF
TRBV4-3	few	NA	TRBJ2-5	TGCGCCAGCAGCCAAGATGCAAGGGGCGCCCAGTACTTC	CASSQDARGAQYF
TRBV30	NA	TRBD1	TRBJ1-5	TGTGCCTGGAGTCGGGGACAGGGTTATCAGCCCCAGCATTTT	CAWSRGQGYQPQHF
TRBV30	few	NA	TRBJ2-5	TGTGCCTGGAGTCCCGGGGTAGAGACCCAGTACTTC	CAWSPGVETQYF
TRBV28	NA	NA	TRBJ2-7	TGTGCCAGCAGTAGCGGCGCAGGGGGGTCCTCCTACGAGCAGTACTTC	CASSSGAGGSSYEQYF
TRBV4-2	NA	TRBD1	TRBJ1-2	TGTGCCAGCAGCCAAGCGGGGCAGGGGGAGGTGAGCTATGGCTACACCTTC	CASSQAGQGEVSYGYTF
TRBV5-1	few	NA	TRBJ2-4	TGCGCCAGCAGCTTGGGTGCAGGTAGAAACATTCAGTACTTC	CASSLGAGRNIQYF
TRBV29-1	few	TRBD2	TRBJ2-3	TGCAGCGTTACGACTAGCGGGGGAGGGGATACGCAGTATTTT	CSVTTSGGGDTQYF
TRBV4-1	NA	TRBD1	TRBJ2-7	TGCGCCAGCAGCCAAGATCACAGGGGGGTCGGGCAGTACTTC	CASSQDHRGVGQYF
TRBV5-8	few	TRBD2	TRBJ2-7	TGTGCCAGCAGGTTAGGGACTAGCGGGGGAATCGACGAGCAGTACTTC	CASRLGTSGGIDEQYF
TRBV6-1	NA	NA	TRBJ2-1	TGTGCCAGCACCCCCCCCGGGGGTGGAATCTATGAGCAGTTCTTC	CASTPPGGGIYEQFF
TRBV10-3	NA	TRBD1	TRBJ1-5	TGTGCCACTACAGGGGACTTAGGTAATCAGCCCCAGCATTTT	CATTGDLGNQPQHF
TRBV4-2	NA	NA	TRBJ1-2	TGTGCCAGCAGCCTCAACGTAGGGGATGGCTACACCTTC	CASSLNVGDGYTF
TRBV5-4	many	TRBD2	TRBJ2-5	TGTGCCAGCAGGCCTAGCGGGGGGTTCCAAGAGACCCAGTACTTC	CASRPSGGFQETQYF